The sequence of this T cell receptor beta chain was determined in a study of blood T cell repertoires in COVID-19. Turning to the study itself: From the United States, Italy and Spain came samples of acute and convalescent COVID-19.

The table came from immunoSEQ multiplex PCR; TCRdb's copy has only in-frame clones and leaves some out. The sample yields hundreds of thousands of clones, roughly 88% seen once. This CDR3 is 14 amino acids long. The germline V gene has CDR1 MNHEY and CDR2 SVGAGI. The ends lost 5 bases at V and 9 bases at J; junction bases unmatched: 9. This clone was detected only a few times. The clonotype comes from a young woman who had been exposed to COVID-19. Sequencing used PBMCs or T cells enriched from blood (not recorded which). This chain connects TRBV6-5 to TRBJ2-1; the match to TRBD2 covers 8 bases. The CDR3 sequence is CASSPGGANGEQFF. The CDR3 bases are TGTGCCAGCAGTCCCGGGGGGGCCAATGGTGAGCAGTTCTTC.